These 5 T cell receptor beta chains were all obtained from the same sample, sequenced in a study of cytomegalovirus exposure and HLA in healthy donors. Amplification used 60 Vbeta primers and 13 Jbeta primers. Here immunoSEQ multiplex PCR was the method, and the copy in TCRdb shows in-frame clones only, minus some. This sample has roughly 110,000 clones, with roughly 69% found just once. Sequencing was performed on PBMCs. The receptors derive from a human donor in good health.

V and J are TRBV29-1 and TRBJ1-1, with TRBD1 identical over 7 bases. Germline values: CDR1 SQVTM, CDR2 ANQGSEA. V gave up 1 base and J gave up 10 bases; unmatched junction bases: 9. The CDR3 runs to 13 residues. The CDR3 reads CSVEGGGTVRAFF. CDR3 nucleotides: TGCAGCGTTGAAGGGGGTGGGACAGTTAGAGCTTTCTTT.

J is TRBJ2-3 and V is TRBV6-1, with 14 bases fitting TRBD2. The CDR3 length is 15 residues. V lost 8 bases to trimming and J lost 2 bases; unmatched junction nucleotides: 3. Germline CDR1 reads MNHNS; CDR2 reads SASEGT. The CDR3 spells CASGTSGGFTDTQYF. In nucleotides, the CDR3 is TGTGCCAGCGGGACTAGCGGGGGCTTCACAGATACGCAGTATTTT.

The gene calls are TRBV6-1 and TRBJ1-6, with D unclear. V gave up 2 bases and J gave up 7 bases, with 6 bases separating them. This CDR3 is 13 amino acids long. CDR1 and CDR2 (germline): MNHNS, SASEGT. Written as DNA, the CDR3 is TGTGCCAGCAGTGAATTTAGAAATTCACCCCTCCACTTT. It codes for CASSEFRNSPLHF.

The chain combines TRBV6-5 with TRBJ1-2; TRBD1 matches at 8 bases. J was trimmed by 8 bases and V by 2 bases; bases with no gene match: 4. Germline V lookup: CDR1 MNHEY, CDR2 SVGAGI. The CDR3 contains 13 residues. The CDR3 spells CASSYRAGGGYTF. The CDR3 region has the DNA TGTGCCAGCAGTTACCGGGCAGGGGGCGGCTACACCTTC.

This clone has just a few counts. The gene calls are TRBV7-2 and TRBJ2-7; D is ambiguous. Per germline, CDR1 SGHTA and CDR2 FQGNSA. V was trimmed by 5 bases and J by 7 bases, leaving 24 bases between them. The CDR3 is made up of 16 amino acids. This CDR3 is CASSPLGRSFPKEQYF. The CDR3 bases are TGTGCCAGCAGCCCCCTGGGCCGGTCTTTTCCTAAGGAGCAGTACTTC.